Included here is one T cell receptor (beta chain) sequence, with context. These data are taken from a study of immune evolution from preneoplasia to lung adenocarcinoma. The germline V gene has CDR1 SGHNT and CDR2 YENEEA. V was cut by 1 base and J by 5 bases, with 5 bases left in between. The CDR3 loop spans 13 amino acids. The table came from immunoSEQ multiplex PCR; TCRdb's copy has only in-frame clones and leaves some out. The data show roughly 5,000 clones, approximately 91% seen once. The J gene is TRBJ2-2, the V gene TRBV11-3; D call uncertain. The receptor's source is a person aged 70 to 85 with lung adenocarcinoma. The sequenced sample was FFPE atypical adenomatous hyperplasia tissue from the lung. Indicated subset: atypical adenomatous hyperplasia (AAH), lung preneoplasia. CDR3 sequence (DNA): TGTGCCAGCAGCTTAGTGAATACCGGGGAGCTGTTTTTT. It yields the protein CASSLVNTGELFF.